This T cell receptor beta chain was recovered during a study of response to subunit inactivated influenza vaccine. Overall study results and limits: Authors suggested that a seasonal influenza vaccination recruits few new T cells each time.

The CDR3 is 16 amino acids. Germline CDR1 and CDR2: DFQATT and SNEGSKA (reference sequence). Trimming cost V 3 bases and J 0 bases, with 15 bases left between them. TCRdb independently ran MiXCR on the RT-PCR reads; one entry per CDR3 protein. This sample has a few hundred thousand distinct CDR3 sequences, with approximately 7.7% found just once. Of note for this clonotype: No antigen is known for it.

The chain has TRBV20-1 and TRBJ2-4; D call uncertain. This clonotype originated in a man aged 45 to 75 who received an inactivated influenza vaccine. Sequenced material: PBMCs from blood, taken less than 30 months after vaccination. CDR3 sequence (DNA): TGCAGTGCTAGCTTGGCAGGTTCTTTAGCCAAAAACATTCAGTACTTC. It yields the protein CSASLAGSLAKNIQYF.